Below, 9 T cell receptor beta chains from the same sample are listed, as sequenced in a study of T cell repertoires in cytomegalovirus infection (dated by TCRdb to the late 2010s). Sequenced using an Illumina HiSeq 1500. TCRdb ran its own pipeline on the public reads, namely fastp trimming at Q25 and MiXCR clone calling, and kept in-frame beta chains. Entries are consolidated by CDR3 protein sequence, retaining the most common genes and DNA. The sample profile shows 900,000 to 950,000 distinct CDR3 sequences; roughly 31% of them were found once. The ten most abundant clones make up over 11% of the sample. The antigens these receptors bind are not known. Per the publication, the treatment or condition label means: in vitro stimulation with specific CMV peptide epitopes to enrich CMV-specific T cells. Material: cultured CD8+ T cells from PBMCs, obtained from culture after CMV antigen stimulation. The receptors shown here come from a human donor in good health (CMV status not recorded). Some clones in this sample may be carry-over from other donors' samples.

The V call is TRBV4-2, the J call TRBJ1-1; D perhaps matches TRBD1 (6 bases). CDR1 is LGHNA and CDR2 is YNFKEQ in the germline V gene. V was pared by 4 bases and J by 1 base, with 13 bases between. The CDR3 is 15 amino acids. The CDR3 spells CASSRVLDRNTEAFF. The CDR3 region has the DNA TGTGCCAGCAGCCGGGTATTGGACAGGAACACTGAAGCTTTCTTT.

The chain joins TRBV11-2 to TRBJ2-1; possibly TRBD1 for D (5 bases). CDR3 length: 13 residues. The V and J ends lost 5 bases and 8 bases respectively, with 13 bases between them. The germline CDR1 and CDR2 sequences are SGHAT and FQNNGV. CDR3 sequence (DNA): TGTGCCAGCAGCCCAGGGATTGGGGATGAGCAGTTCTTC. It specifies CASSPGIGDEQFF.

The rearrangement joins TRBV19 to TRBJ2-7; possible D gene TRBD1, 6 bases. V lost 4 bases and J 4 bases, leaving 17 bases between the germline ends. The germline gives CDR1 LNHDA, CDR2 SQIVND (reference sequence). This CDR3 is built from 15 residues. The CDR3 DNA sequence: TGTGCCAGTAGTACCAAAGGGACACCACATTACGAGCAGTACTTC. Translation: CASSTKGTPHYEQYF.

This clonotype was recorded many times. The chain recombines TRBV7-2 with TRBJ2-4, with 7 positions matching TRBD1. The ends lost 1 base at V and 10 bases at J; junction bases unmatched: 7. From germline, CDR1 is SGHTA and CDR2 FQGNSA. CDR3 length: 14 amino acids. The CDR3 nucleotides are TGTGCCAGCAGCTTAGACCTGACAGGGTGGATTCAGTACTTC. Encoded protein: CASSLDLTGWIQYF. Supplemented by reference TRBV7-2 and TRBJ2-4, the full variable domain reads GAGVSQSPSNKVTEKGKDVELRCDPISGHTALYWYRQSLGQGLEFLIYFQGNSAPDKSGLPSDRFSAERTGGSVSTLTIQRTQQEDSAVYLCASSLDLTGWIQYFGAGTRLSVL.

The J gene is TRBJ2-5, the V gene TRBV7-6, with 9 bases aligning to TRBD1. Germline V gene sequence: CDR1 SGHVS, CDR2 FNYEAQ. CDR3 length: 18 residues. With 2 bases clipped from V and 2 bases from J, the junction kept 12 bases outside the gene matches. This chain's CDR3 is CASSLYPGTGTEQETQYF. The CDR3 coding sequence is TGTGCCAGCAGCTTATACCCCGGGACAGGGACAGAACAAGAGACCCAGTACTTC.

The gene calls are TRBV6-1 and TRBJ2-1; a possible D gene is TRBD1 (6 bases). The CDR3 runs to 14 residues. Germline lookup yields CDR1 MNHNS and CDR2 SASEGT. Trimming shortened V by 5 bases and J by 7 bases, and 15 bases separated the two germline ends. In DNA form, the CDR3 reads TGTGCCAGCAGTTTTACAGGGAGTGGTAATGAGCAGTTCTTC. It codes for CASSFTGSGNEQFF.

The chain links TRBV24-1 to TRBJ1-5; no definite D call. Germline V CDR1 and CDR2: KGHDR, SFDVKD. With 5 bases removed from V and 3 bases from J, the gap between germline ends came to 4 bases. The CDR3 runs 12 residues. For the CDR3, the DNA is TGTGCCACCAGTGCAGTCAATCAGCCCCAGCATTTT. Protein: CATSAVNQPQHF.

This clonotype turned up a few times. V and J are TRBV11-1 and TRBJ2-7; D assignment may be TRBD1 or TRBD2 (5 bases each). The CDR3 totals 15 residues. Between the trimmed V and J ends, which lost 1 base and 3 bases, there was a span of 13 bases. From germline, CDR1 is SGHAT and CDR2 FQDESV (reference sequence). The DNA for the CDR3 is TGTGCCAGCAGCTTAGGTGAGGGGATTTACTACGAGCAGTACTTC. It translates to CASSLGEGIYYEQYF.

To note about this clonotype: A much larger clone differs from this one at a single base, so this may be a read error. The rearrangement uses TRBV9 and TRBJ2-3, with D unclear. CDR1 and CDR2 (germline): SGDLS, YYNGEE. This CDR3 is built from 16 residues. CDR3 loop: CASSVASSAAPDTRYF. The CDR3, as DNA: TGTGCCAGCAGCGTAGCCTCGTCGGCGGCCCCAGATACGCGGTATTTT. The complete variable domain, with remaining parts taken from reference TRBV9 and TRBJ2-3, reads DSGVTQTPKHLITATGQRVTLRCSPRSGDLSVYWYQQSLDQGLQFLIQYYNGEERAKGNILERFSAQQFPDLHSELNLSSLELGDSALYFCASSVASSAAPDTRYFGPGTRLTVL.